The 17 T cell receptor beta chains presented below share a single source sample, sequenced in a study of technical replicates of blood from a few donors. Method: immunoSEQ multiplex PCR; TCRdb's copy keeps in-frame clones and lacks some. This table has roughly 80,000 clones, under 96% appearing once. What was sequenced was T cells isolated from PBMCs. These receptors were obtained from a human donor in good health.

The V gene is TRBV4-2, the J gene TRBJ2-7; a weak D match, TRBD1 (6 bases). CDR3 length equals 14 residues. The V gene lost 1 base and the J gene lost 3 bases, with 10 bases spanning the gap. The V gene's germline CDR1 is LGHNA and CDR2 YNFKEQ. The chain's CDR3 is CASSQGDNYYEQYF. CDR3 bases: TGTGCCAGCAGCCAAGGGGACAACTACTACGAGCAGTACTTC.

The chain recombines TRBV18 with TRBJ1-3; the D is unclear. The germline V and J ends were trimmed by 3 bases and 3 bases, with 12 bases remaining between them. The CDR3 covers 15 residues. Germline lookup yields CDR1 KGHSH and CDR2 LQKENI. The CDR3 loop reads CASSPESARGNTIYF. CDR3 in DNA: TGTGCCAGCTCACCCGAGTCCGCTCGTGGAAACACCATATATTTT.

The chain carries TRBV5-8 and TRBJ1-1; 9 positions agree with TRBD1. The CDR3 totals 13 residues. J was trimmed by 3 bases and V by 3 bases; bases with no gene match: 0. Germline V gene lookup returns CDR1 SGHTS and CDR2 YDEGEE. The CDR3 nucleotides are TGTGCCAGCAGCTGGGACAGGGACACTGAAGCTTTCTTT. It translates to CASSWDRDTEAFF.

CDR3 DNA: TGTGCCAGTAGTATGAGGACTAGCGGGGGATACAATGAGCAGTTCTTC. Translated, it gives CASSMRTSGGYNEQFF. The gene calls are TRBV19 and TRBJ2-1; 13 bases fit TRBD2. Germline V gives CDR1 LNHDA, CDR2 SQIVND (reference sequence). V shed 3 bases, J shed 4 bases, and the junction held 3 bases outside the gene matches. The CDR3 sequence is 16 residues long.

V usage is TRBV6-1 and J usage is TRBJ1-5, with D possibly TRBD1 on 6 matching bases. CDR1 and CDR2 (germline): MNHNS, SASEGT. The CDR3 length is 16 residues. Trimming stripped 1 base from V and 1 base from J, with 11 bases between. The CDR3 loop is CASSEEGGQSNQPQHF. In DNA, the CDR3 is TGTGCCAGCAGTGAAGAAGGAGGACAGAGCAATCAGCCCCAGCATTTT.

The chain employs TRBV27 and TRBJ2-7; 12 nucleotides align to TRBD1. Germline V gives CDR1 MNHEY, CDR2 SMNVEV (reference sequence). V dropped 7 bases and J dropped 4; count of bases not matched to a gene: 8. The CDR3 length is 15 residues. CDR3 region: CASTPRDRGRYEQYF. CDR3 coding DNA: TGTGCCAGCACCCCGCGGGACAGGGGGCGATACGAGCAGTACTTC.

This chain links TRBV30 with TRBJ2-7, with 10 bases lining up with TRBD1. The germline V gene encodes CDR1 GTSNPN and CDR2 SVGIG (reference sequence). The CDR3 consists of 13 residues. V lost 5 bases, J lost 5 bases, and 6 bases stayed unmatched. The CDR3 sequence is CAWETGGVHEQYF. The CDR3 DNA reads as TGTGCCTGGGAGACAGGGGGCGTCCACGAGCAGTACTTC.

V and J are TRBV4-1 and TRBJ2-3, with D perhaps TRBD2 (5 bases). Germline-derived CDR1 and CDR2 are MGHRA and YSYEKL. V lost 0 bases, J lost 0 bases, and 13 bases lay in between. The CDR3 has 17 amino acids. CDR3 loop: CASSQEGAVISTDTQYF. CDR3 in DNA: TGCGCCAGCAGCCAAGAGGGAGCGGTCATTAGCACAGATACGCAGTATTTT.

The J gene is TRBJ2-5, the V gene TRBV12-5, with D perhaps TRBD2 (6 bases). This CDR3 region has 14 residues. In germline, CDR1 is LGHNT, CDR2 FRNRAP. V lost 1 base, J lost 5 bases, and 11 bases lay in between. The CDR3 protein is CASGLGGVSETQYF. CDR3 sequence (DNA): TGTGCTAGTGGTTTGGGGGGGGTAAGCGAGACCCAGTACTTC.

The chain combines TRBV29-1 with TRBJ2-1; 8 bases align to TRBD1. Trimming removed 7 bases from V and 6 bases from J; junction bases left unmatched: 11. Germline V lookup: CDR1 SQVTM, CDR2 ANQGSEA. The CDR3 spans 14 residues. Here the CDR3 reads CSADRGVTLNEQFF. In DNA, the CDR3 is TGCAGCGCTGACAGGGGTGTTACCCTCAATGAGCAGTTCTTC.

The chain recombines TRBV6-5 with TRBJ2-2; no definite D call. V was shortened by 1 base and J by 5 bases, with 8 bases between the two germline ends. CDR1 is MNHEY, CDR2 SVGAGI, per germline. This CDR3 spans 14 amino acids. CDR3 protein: CASSYYERTGELFF. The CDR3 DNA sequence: TGTGCCAGCAGTTACTATGAGAGAACCGGGGAGCTGTTTTTT.

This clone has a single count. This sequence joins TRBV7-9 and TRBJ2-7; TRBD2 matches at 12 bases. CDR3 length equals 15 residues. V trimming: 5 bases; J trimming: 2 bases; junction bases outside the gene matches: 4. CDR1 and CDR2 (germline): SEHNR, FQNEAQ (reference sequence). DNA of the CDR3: TGTGCCAGCAGCGCCGGACTAGCGGGGCCCTACGAGCAGTACTTC. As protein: CASSAGLAGPYEQYF.

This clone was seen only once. The CDR3 DNA follows: TGTGCCTGGAGTGTATCTCTAGCGGGAGTCTACGAGCAGTACTTC. Encoded protein: CAWSVSLAGVYEQYF. The chain recombines TRBV30 with TRBJ2-7; 10 nucleotides line up with TRBD2. The junction had 5 bases not matched to a gene; V was cut back by 0 bases and J by 3 bases. Germline V CDR1 and CDR2: GTSNPN, SVGIG (reference sequence). CDR3 length: 15 residues.

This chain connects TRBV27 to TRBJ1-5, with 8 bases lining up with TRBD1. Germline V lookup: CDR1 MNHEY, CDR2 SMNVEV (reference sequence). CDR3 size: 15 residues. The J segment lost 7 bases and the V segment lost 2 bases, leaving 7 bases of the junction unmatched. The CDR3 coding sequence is TGTGCCAGCAGTTTAGGGCAGGGGGCCTTCCAGCCCCAGCATTTT. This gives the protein CASSLGQGAFQPQHF.

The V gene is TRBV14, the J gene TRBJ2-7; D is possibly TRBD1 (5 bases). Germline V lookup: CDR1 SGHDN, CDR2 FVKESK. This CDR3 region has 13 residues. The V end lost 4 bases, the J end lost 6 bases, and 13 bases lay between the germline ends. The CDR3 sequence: CASSRGTYGEQYF. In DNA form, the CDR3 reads TGTGCCAGCAGCCGGGGCACCTATGGCGAGCAGTACTTC.

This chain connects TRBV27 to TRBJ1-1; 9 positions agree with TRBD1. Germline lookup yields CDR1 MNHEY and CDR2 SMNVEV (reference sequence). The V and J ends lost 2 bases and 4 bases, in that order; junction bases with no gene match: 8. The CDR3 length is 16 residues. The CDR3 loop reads CASSLLDGTGTTEAFF. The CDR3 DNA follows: TGTGCCAGCAGTTTACTCGATGGGACAGGGACCACTGAAGCTTTCTTT.

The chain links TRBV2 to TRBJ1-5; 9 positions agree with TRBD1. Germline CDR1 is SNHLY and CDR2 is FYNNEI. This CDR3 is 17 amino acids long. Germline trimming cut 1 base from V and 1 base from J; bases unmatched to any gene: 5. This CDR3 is CASSEGLGQGSNQPQHF. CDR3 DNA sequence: TGTGCCAGCAGTGAAGGTCTGGGACAGGGAAGCAATCAGCCCCAGCATTTT.